Listed here are 22 T cell receptor beta chains from one sample, sequenced in a study of cytomegalovirus exposure and HLA in healthy donors. The PCR was carried out with 60 Vbeta primers and 13 Jbeta primers. Here immunoSEQ multiplex PCR was the method, and the copy in TCRdb shows in-frame clones only, minus some. The data contain just over 25,000 clones, 70% of them seen just once; the ten biggest clones take up roughly 4%. The source material was PBMCs. Source of these receptors: a woman aged 45-60 years in good health and CMV-seronegative.

The chain employs TRBV5-1 and TRBJ2-5; 10 bases fit TRBD2. The germline gives CDR1 SGHRS, CDR2 YFSETQ. The CDR3 totals 15 residues. Losses at the gene ends were 0 bases for V and 4 bases for J; bases not matched to a gene: 3. The CDR3 is CASSLVLAGVETQYF. The CDR3 coding sequence is TGCGCCAGCAGCTTGGTCCTAGCGGGAGTAGAGACCCAGTACTTC. The full variable domain, completed using reference TRBV5-1 and TRBJ2-5, is KAGVTQTPRYLIKTRGQQVTLSCSPISGHRSVSWYQQTPGQGLQFLFEYFSETQRNKGNFPGRFSGRQFSNSRSEMNVSTLELGDSALYLCASSLVLAGVETQYFGPGTRLLVL.

This rearrangement joins TRBV7-2 to TRBJ1-1; possibly TRBD1 for D (6 bases). The CDR3 covers 15 residues. The V and J ends lost 4 bases and 2 bases respectively, with 14 bases between them. CDR1 is SGHTA and CDR2 is FQGNSA in the germline V gene. CDR3: CASSWTGQSNTEAFF. CDR3 DNA sequence: TGTGCCAGCAGCTGGACCGGACAGTCCAACACTGAAGCTTTCTTT.

The chain couples TRBV27 to TRBJ1-1; no clear D gene. The CDR3 covers 13 residues. The germline V gene has CDR1 MNHEY and CDR2 SMNVEV (reference sequence). Trimming stripped 2 bases from V and 1 base from J, with 5 bases between. This chain's CDR3 is CASSLQANTEAFF. The CDR3 coding sequence is TGTGCCAGCAGTTTACAGGCGAACACTGAAGCTTTCTTT.

This clone was counted only a few times. J is TRBJ1-6 and V is TRBV7-9; TRBD1 might be the D (5 bases). V was shortened by 6 bases and J by 6 bases, with 15 bases between the two germline ends. The CDR3 is 15 residues long. The germline V gene has CDR1 SEHNR and CDR2 FQNEAQ (reference sequence). The CDR3 is CASSQTETANSPLHF. The CDR3 coding sequence is TGTGCCAGCAGTCAAACCGAGACAGCTAATTCACCCCTCCACTTT.

The chain joins TRBV2 to TRBJ1-5; perhaps TRBD1 as D (5 bases). Trimming took 7 bases from V and 6 from J, leaving 10 bases between them. This CDR3 has 12 residues. Germline loops: CDR1 SNHLY, CDR2 FYNNEI. In DNA, the CDR3 is TGTGCCAGCACGGGGGAGGGTCAGCCCCAGCATTTT. Its protein is CASTGEGQPQHF.

This clone was seen only a few times. The chain employs TRBV15 and TRBJ2-2; 9 bases map to TRBD1. Germline V gene lookup returns CDR1 LNHNV and CDR2 YYDKDF (reference sequence). Trimming took 8 bases from V and 5 from J; bases not matched to a gene: 6. This CDR3 is built from 14 residues. CDR3 in amino acids: CATEDRGRTGELFF. CDR3 nucleotide sequence: TGTGCCACCGAGGACAGGGGTCGTACCGGGGAGCTGTTTTTT.

The CDR3 loop is CASSRPGQSRVAFF. The CDR3 bases are TGTGCCAGCAGTAGACCGGGACAGTCCAGGGTGGCTTTCTTT. The chain joins TRBV6-5 to TRBJ1-1; 7 positions match TRBD1. V was clipped by 5 bases and J by 11 bases; unmatched bases: 14. Germline V gene sequence: CDR1 MNHEY, CDR2 SVGAGI. This CDR3 contains 14 residues.

The CDR3 nucleotides are TGTGCCAGCAGCCAAAAGACAGGGGAACATGAAGCTTTCTTT. It translates to CASSQKTGEHEAFF. The V and J genes are TRBV4-2 and TRBJ1-1; 8 bases are shared with TRBD1. The germline gives CDR1 LGHNA, CDR2 YNFKEQ. V shed 2 bases and J 7 bases; nucleotides not matched to a gene: 6. The CDR3 loop spans 14 amino acids.

The V and J genes are TRBV5-4 and TRBJ2-1, with 10 bases matching TRBD2. The CDR3 totals 15 residues. The germline V gene has CDR1 SGHNT and CDR2 YYREEE (reference sequence). V shed 5 bases and J 8 bases; nucleotides not matched to a gene: 10. The chain's CDR3 is CASRWEASGSDEQFF. The CDR3 DNA sequence: TGTGCCAGCAGGTGGGAGGCTAGCGGGAGCGATGAGCAGTTCTTC.

The chain has TRBV9 and TRBJ2-1, with 8 bases aligning to TRBD2. The CDR3 covers 19 residues. The germline CDR1 and CDR2 sequences are SGDLS and YYNGEE. The V and J ends lost 0 bases and 2 bases, in that order; junction bases with no gene match: 13. CDR3 in amino acids: CASSVALSVTGGTYNEQFF. The CDR3 coding sequence is TGTGCCAGCAGCGTAGCTCTCTCCGTTACGGGAGGGACCTACAATGAGCAGTTCTTC.

This chain joins TRBV7-9 and TRBJ1-2; D is uncertain. Germline CDR1 and CDR2: SEHNR and FQNEAQ (reference sequence). The ends were cut back, 4 bases at V and 6 bases at J, with 3 bases in the middle. The CDR3 spans 10 residues. For the CDR3, the DNA is TGTGCCAGCAGCTCCGATGGCTACACCTTC. Translation gives CASSSDGYTF.

The gene calls are TRBV6-6 and TRBJ2-7, with D uncertain. V dropped 5 bases and J dropped 6 bases, with 11 bases sitting between them. This CDR3 has 12 residues. Germline values: CDR1 MNHNY, CDR2 SVGAGI (reference sequence). The CDR3 sequence is CASSRSILEQYF. In DNA, the CDR3 is TGTGCCAGCAGTCGCAGTATCCTCGAGCAGTACTTC.

V gene TRBV5-1 combines with J gene TRBJ2-1; 14 bases fit TRBD2. Germline values: CDR1 SGHRS, CDR2 YFSETQ. CDR3 size: 15 residues. V shed 3 bases, J shed 10 bases, and the junction held 6 bases outside the gene matches. CDR3 amino acids: CASSSGTSGGREQFF. CDR3 nucleotides: TGCGCCAGCAGCTCTGGGACTAGCGGGGGTCGGGAGCAGTTCTTC.

The gene calls are TRBV10-2 and TRBJ2-3; TRBD2 matches 8 bases. This CDR3 contains 14 residues. Germline-derived CDR1 and CDR2 are WSHSY and SAAADI. V lost 4 bases and J lost 4; bases outside the gene matches: 4. CDR3 nucleotide sequence: TGCGCCAGCAGTGGGACTAGCAGGGCAGATACGCAGTATTTT. This gives the protein CASSGTSRADTQYF.

V usage is TRBV6-1 and J usage is TRBJ2-2, with D possibly matching TRBD2 (5 bases). The CDR3 sequence is 15 residues long. Germline-derived CDR1 and CDR2 are MNHNS and SASEGT. Trimming took 0 bases from V and 5 from J, leaving 10 bases between them. CDR3 sequence (DNA): TGTGCCAGCAGTGAAGCCCAGCGGTGGACCGGGGAGCTGTTTTTT. It encodes CASSEAQRWTGELFF.

This rearrangement joins TRBV2 to TRBJ1-5; D perhaps matches TRBD1 (5 bases). Trimming pared 4 bases from V and 3 bases from J, leaving 13 bases between. In germline, CDR1 is SNHLY, CDR2 FYNNEI. The CDR3 contains 15 residues. CDR3 nucleotide sequence: TGTGCCAGCAGTGCGAGACAGCTGTACAATCAGCCCCAGCATTTT. Protein product: CASSARQLYNQPQHF.

V and J are TRBV10-1 and TRBJ1-3; D uncertain. Between the trimmed V and J ends, which lost 3 bases and 0 bases, there was a span of 6 bases. The germline V gene has CDR1 WNHNN and CDR2 SYGVQD (reference sequence). The CDR3 runs to 14 residues. The CDR3 region is CASSESGSGNTIYF. The CDR3 DNA follows: TGCGCCAGCAGTGAATCAGGCTCTGGAAACACCATATATTTT.

Here the CDR3 reads CSVVANTEAFF. CDR3 nucleotide sequence: TGCAGCGTTGTAGCGAACACTGAAGCTTTCTTT. The chain links TRBV29-1 to TRBJ1-1; the D is unclear. This CDR3 has 11 amino acids. The V and J ends lost 4 bases and 1 base respectively, with 4 bases between them. Germline CDR1 SQVTM, CDR2 ANQGSEA.

The chain carries TRBV29-1 and TRBJ1-2; D perhaps matches TRBD1 (5 bases). Germline V gene lookup returns CDR1 SQVTM and CDR2 ANQGSEA. This CDR3 region has 13 residues. Between the trimmed V and J ends, which lost 4 bases and 0 bases, there was a span of 9 bases. CDR3 protein: CSVGQNTNYGYTF. The DNA of the CDR3 is TGCAGCGTTGGACAGAATACTAACTATGGCTACACCTTC.

The CDR3: CASSYSGTARDTQYF. CDR3 nucleotide sequence: TGTGCCAGCAGTTACTCGGGGACAGCTAGAGATACGCAGTATTTT. V and J are TRBV6-5 and TRBJ2-3; 7 bases are a match to TRBD1. The J segment lost 5 bases and the V segment lost 0 bases, leaving 5 bases of the junction unmatched. CDR1 and CDR2 (germline): MNHEY, SVGAGI. This CDR3 has 15 residues.

This clone came up a few times. The V call is TRBV5-1, the J call TRBJ1-1, with D perhaps TRBD1 (6 bases). V was shortened by 0 bases and J by 1 base, with 10 bases between the two germline ends. Germline-derived CDR1 and CDR2 are SGHRS and YFSETQ. The CDR3 runs 15 residues. For the CDR3, the DNA is TGCGCCAGCAGCTTGGTAAAGACAGGGAACACTGAAGCTTTCTTT. The encoded protein is CASSLVKTGNTEAFF.

The chain couples TRBV28 to TRBJ1-1; D might be TRBD1 (6 bases). The CDR3 consists of 15 residues. The germline CDR1 and CDR2 sequences are MDHEN and SYDVKM. V shed 6 bases and J shed 3 bases, with 17 bases lying between them. The CDR3 bases are TGTGCCAGCAGCCCCCCGAACAGGGTCTACACTGAAGCTTTCTTT. It translates to CASSPPNRVYTEAFF.